Shown below are 25 T cell receptor beta chains from a single sample sequenced in a study of cytomegalovirus exposure and HLA in healthy donors. The PCR ran on 60 Vbeta and 13 Jbeta primers. Assay: immunoSEQ multiplex PCR; the TCRdb copy retains only in-frame clones and omits some. The table has 100,000 to 150,000 clones, 65% to 90% seen once. The sequencing sample was made of PBMCs. Source of these receptors: a male donor in good health and CMV-seropositive.

A word on this clone: Other DNA sequences in this specimen translate into the identical CDR3. The gene calls are TRBV6-5 and TRBJ2-3; 10 bases fit TRBD2. After removal of 10 bases from V and 0 bases from J, the junction contained 4 bases not matched to a gene. This CDR3 region has 14 residues. Germline V lookup: CDR1 MNHEY, CDR2 SVGAGI. The CDR3 DNA sequence: TGTGCCACTAGGACTAGCGGAAGCACAGATACGCAGTATTTT. This codes for CATRTSGSTDTQYF.

The chain carries TRBV20-1 and TRBJ2-7; D remains unclear. The CDR3 is made up of 10 amino acids. Per germline, CDR1 DFQATT and CDR2 SNEGSKA (reference sequence). V lost 6 bases to trimming and J lost 7 bases, with 10 bases between them. The CDR3 loop reads CSAVSVEQYF. CDR3 coding DNA: TGCAGTGCCGTTTCAGTGGAGCAGTACTTC.

The rearrangement joins TRBV6-1 to TRBJ1-6; D remains unclear. This CDR3 contains 15 residues. The germline gives CDR1 MNHNS, CDR2 SASEGT. The ends were cut back, 2 bases at V and 3 bases at J, with 8 bases in the middle. CDR3 coding DNA: TGTGCCAGCAGTGAACTAACAGACTATAATTCACCCCTCCACTTT. This encodes CASSELTDYNSPLHF.

The chain employs TRBV11-1 and TRBJ1-1; 10 nucleotides line up with TRBD1. Germline V gives CDR1 SGHAT, CDR2 FQDESV (reference sequence). This CDR3 comprises 15 residues. The J segment lost 4 bases and the V segment lost 5 bases, leaving 7 bases of the junction unmatched. The CDR3 reads CASSERDRGGTEAFF. CDR3 DNA: TGTGCCAGCAGCGAACGGGACAGGGGAGGCACTGAAGCTTTCTTT.

This sequence joins TRBV7-3 and TRBJ2-5, with D tentatively TRBD2 (5 bases). Germline values: CDR1 SGHTA, CDR2 FQGTGA. V was trimmed by 2 bases and J by 4 bases, leaving 8 bases between them. The CDR3 contains 13 residues. The CDR3 protein is CASSLSAGETQYF. The CDR3 DNA follows: TGTGCCAGCAGCTTATCGGCGGGAGAGACCCAGTACTTC.

The genes are TRBV6-5 and TRBJ2-7, with D tentatively TRBD1 (6 bases). This CDR3 is built from 15 residues. With 5 bases removed from V and 4 bases from J, the gap between germline ends came to 18 bases. The germline V gene encodes CDR1 MNHEY and CDR2 SVGAGI. The CDR3 nucleotides read TGTGCCAGCAGTGCACCGGGGCAGGGGAATTACGAGCAGTACTTC. It yields the protein CASSAPGQGNYEQYF.

V is TRBV5-1 and J is TRBJ2-7; D is undetermined. In germline, CDR1 is SGHRS, CDR2 YFSETQ. The V end lost 5 bases, the J end lost 0 bases, and 21 bases lay between the germline ends. The length of the CDR3 is 17 residues. This CDR3 is CASRVPVRSPSSYEQYF. The CDR3 bases are TGCGCCAGCAGGGTCCCGGTGCGGAGCCCGAGCTCCTACGAGCAGTACTTC.

V and J are TRBV27 and TRBJ1-3, with 12 bases matching TRBD1. Trimming at V came to 5 bases and at J to 8 bases, leaving 4 bases not matched to a gene. This CDR3 comprises 14 residues. Per the germline V gene, CDR1 is MNHEY and CDR2 is SMNVEV (reference sequence). The CDR3 loop reads CASSPGTGGYTIYF. The DNA for the CDR3 is TGTGCCAGCAGTCCAGGGACAGGGGGCTACACCATATATTTT.

The chain employs TRBV7-2 and TRBJ2-5, with TRBD2 as a possible D gene (6 bases). The ends were cut back, 2 bases at V and 0 bases at J, with 10 bases in the middle. The CDR3 loop spans 15 amino acids. Germline V CDR1 and CDR2: SGHTA, FQGNSA. The CDR3 DNA is TGTGCCAGCAGCTTACCCCGGACTAACCAAGAGACCCAGTACTTC. This codes for CASSLPRTNQETQYF.

This rearrangement joins TRBV4-3 to TRBJ2-7, with 8 bases matching TRBD1. This CDR3 has 14 amino acids. Germline CDR1 reads LGHNA; CDR2 reads YSLEER. V trimming: 5 bases; J trimming: 3 bases; junction bases outside the gene matches: 6. CDR3 in DNA: TGCGCCAGCAGCGTTCAGACAGGGGTCTACGAGCAGTACTTC. Its protein product is CASSVQTGVYEQYF.

This chain connects TRBV5-4 to TRBJ1-2, with 7 nucleotides matching TRBD1. Losses at the gene ends were 3 bases for V and 2 bases for J; bases not matched to a gene: 4. This CDR3 spans 14 amino acids. Germline values: CDR1 SGHNT, CDR2 YYREEE (reference sequence). CDR3 coding DNA: TGTGCCAGCAGCTACGAGGACAGGAACTATGGCTACACCTTC. This translates into CASSYEDRNYGYTF.

This clone showed up just a few times. The chain is built from TRBV4-3 and TRBJ2-1; TRBD2 aligns across 10 bases. With 0 bases clipped from V and 12 bases from J, the junction kept 5 bases outside the gene matches. Germline V gene lookup returns CDR1 LGHNA and CDR2 YSLEER. CDR3 length: 14 residues. CDR3 sequence reads: CASSQDASGRGQFF. CDR3 nucleotides: TGCGCCAGCAGCCAAGACGCTAGCGGGAGAGGGCAGTTCTTC.

As DNA, the CDR3 is TGTGCCAGCAGCCCACAGGGGCGATCCTGGAACACTGAAGCTTTCTTT. This codes for CASSPQGRSWNTEAFF. The chain couples TRBV4-2 to TRBJ1-1; 7 bases align to TRBD1. Trimming cost V 4 bases and J 1 base; bases outside gene matches: 9. The CDR3 consists of 16 residues. Germline V gene sequence: CDR1 LGHNA, CDR2 YNFKEQ.

This chain connects TRBV27 to TRBJ1-2, with 7 bases aligning to TRBD1. The CDR3 extends over 15 amino acids. The J segment lost 0 bases and the V segment lost 5 bases, leaving 6 bases of the junction unmatched. Germline V gene sequence: CDR1 MNHEY, CDR2 SMNVEV (reference sequence). The CDR3 reads CASSTFQGANYGYTF. For the CDR3, the DNA is TGTGCCAGCAGTACGTTCCAGGGGGCTAACTATGGCTACACCTTC.

This rearrangement joins TRBV10-3 to TRBJ2-5, with 11 bases identical to TRBD1. CDR1 ENHRY and CDR2 SYGVKD come from the germline V gene. J was trimmed by 3 bases and V by 4 bases; bases with no gene match: 4. There are 15 residues in the CDR3. DNA for the CDR3: TGTGCCATCAGTGGTGTGGGACAGGGGGAAGAGACCCAGTACTTC. It specifies CAISGVGQGEETQYF.

This clone was seen a handful of times. V gene TRBV7-2 combines with J gene TRBJ2-3; 7 bases align to TRBD1. V dropped 3 bases and J dropped 1; count of bases not matched to a gene: 1. CDR1 and CDR2 (germline): SGHTA, FQGNSA. This CDR3 has 14 amino acids. As DNA, the CDR3 is TGTGCCAGCAGCTTTACAGGGGGCACAGATACGCAGTATTTT. Encoded protein: CASSFTGGTDTQYF.

The genes are TRBV6-4 and TRBJ2-3; 7 positions match TRBD2. CDR1 is MRHNA and CDR2 is SNTAGT in the germline V gene. This CDR3 contains 14 residues. Losses at the gene ends were 7 bases for V and 1 base for J; bases not matched to a gene: 5. As DNA, the CDR3 is TGTGCCAGCACCCGACTAGCTGGCACAGATACGCAGTATTTT. This codes for CASTRLAGTDTQYF.

This rearrangement joins TRBV5-1 to TRBJ1-3; TRBD1 matches at 7 bases. V shed 4 bases, J shed 1 base, and the junction held 5 bases outside the gene matches. Looked up from germline, CDR1 is SGHRS and CDR2 is YFSETQ. The CDR3 has 15 residues. CDR3 coding DNA: TGCGCCAGCAGCCCTCAGGGGGGATCTGGAAACACCATATATTTT. Amino acid sequence: CASSPQGGSGNTIYF.

This chain links TRBV4-3 with TRBJ1-2; 8 nucleotides line up with TRBD1. This CDR3 comprises 18 residues. V gave up 1 base and J gave up 4 bases; unmatched junction bases: 14. Germline V gene lookup returns CDR1 LGHNA and CDR2 YSLEER. The CDR3 DNA reads as TGCGCCAGCAGCCAAGCGACGGCCGGACAGGGTAGGGGCTATGGCTACACCTTC. It yields the protein CASSQATAGQGRGYGYTF.

V gene TRBV27 combines with J gene TRBJ2-5; 8 bases align to TRBD2. The junction had 5 bases not matched to a gene; V was cut back by 3 bases and J by 5 bases. The germline CDR1 and CDR2 sequences are MNHEY and SMNVEV (reference sequence). The CDR3 spans 14 residues. The CDR3 sequence: CASSLISGTETQYF. The CDR3 nucleotides read TGTGCCAGCAGTTTGATTAGCGGGACCGAGACCCAGTACTTC.

This clone was seen a few times. J is TRBJ2-3 and V is TRBV2, with D unclear. V shed 7 bases and J shed 0 bases, with 20 bases lying between them. Looked up from germline, CDR1 is SNHLY and CDR2 is FYNNEI. The CDR3 covers 17 residues. CDR3 in amino acids: CASNRFPRSRSTDTQYF. DNA of the CDR3: TGTGCCAGCAATAGGTTCCCTCGCTCCAGGAGCACAGATACGCAGTATTTT.

The chain carries TRBV10-3 and TRBJ1-2; a weak D match, TRBD1 (6 bases). CDR1 and CDR2 from the germline V gene are ENHRY and SYGVKD. Trimming shortened V by 11 bases and J by 9 bases, and 31 bases separated the two germline ends. The CDR3 totals 16 residues. This chain's CDR3 is CASTSLLGRVGHSYTF. The CDR3 DNA is TGTGCCTCCACCTCTCTCCTAGGCAGGGTGGGACATAGCTACACCTTC.

The CDR3 DNA reads as TGTGCCAGCAGTCCCCTGGGGACAGGGCCAAACACCATATATTTT. This gives the protein CASSPLGTGPNTIYF. This rearrangement joins TRBV28 to TRBJ1-3, with 9 bases that match TRBD1. V was pared by 5 bases and J by 6 bases, with 8 bases of the junction left unmatched. CDR1 and CDR2 from the germline V gene are MDHEN and SYDVKM. The CDR3 sequence is 15 residues long.

This clone was observed once. This chain joins TRBV5-4 and TRBJ1-2, with D hard to call. This CDR3 region has 12 residues. V was cut by 2 bases and J by 8 bases, with 10 bases left in between. Germline V gene lookup returns CDR1 SGHNT and CDR2 YYREEE (reference sequence). The chain's CDR3 is CASSFPTSGYTF. The CDR3 nucleotides are TGTGCCAGCAGCTTTCCGACATCCGGCTACACCTTC.

The chain combines TRBV7-8 with TRBJ2-7; maybe TRBD1 (5 bases). V lost 5 bases, J lost 4 bases, and 12 bases lay in between. CDR3 length: 13 amino acids. Germline V lookup: CDR1 SGHVS, CDR2 FQNEAQ. The CDR3 loop reads CASSPRASYEQYF. CDR3 DNA sequence: TGTGCCAGCAGCCCCAGGGCGAGTTACGAGCAGTACTTC.